The rows below give T cell receptor beta chains drawn from one sample of a study of blood T cells in healthy people across ages. Each CDR3 protein is one row after TCRdb ran MiXCR on the 5' RACE reads. The data hold around 940,000 distinct CDR3 sequences, with 51% observed a single time. The specimen sequenced was blood. These receptors were taken from a woman aged 55-69 years in good health. Both conserved end residues are part of each CDR3. Fields, in order: D gene, V gene, clone size, J gene, CDR3 DNA, CDR3 protein. The D gene is left open where the match is weak. The size of a clone is reported for some rows only, either as once, few or many, or as a class for expanded clones.

D gene: .; V gene: TRBV18; clone size: .; J gene: TRBJ1-5; CDR3 DNA: TGTGCCAGCTCACTCTCGGACATCGTAAATCAGCCCCAGCATTTT; CDR3 protein: CASSLSDIVNQPQHF
D gene: .; V gene: TRBV29-1; clone size: .; J gene: TRBJ2-3; CDR3 DNA: TGCAGCGTTGGCCAGGCCTACGGGGGAGATACGCAGTATTTT; CDR3 protein: CSVGQAYGGDTQYF
D gene: .; V gene: TRBV24-1; clone size: .; J gene: TRBJ2-1; CDR3 DNA: TGTGCCACCAGTAGTCAGGGGAAGGCTGGCAATGAGCAGTTCTTC; CDR3 protein: CATSSQGKAGNEQFF
D gene: .; V gene: TRBV20-1; clone size: .; J gene: TRBJ2-7; CDR3 DNA: TGCAGTGCTAGAGATCCCAGGGTCGTCGACGAGCAGTACTTC; CDR3 protein: CSARDPRVVDEQYF
D gene: .; V gene: TRBV7-2; clone size: .; J gene: TRBJ2-3; CDR3 DNA: TGTACCAGCAGCTTAGCGGTCCTTGCAGATACGCAGTATTTT; CDR3 protein: CTSSLAVLADTQYF
D gene: TRBD2; V gene: TRBV4-1; clone size: .; J gene: TRBJ2-7; CDR3 DNA: TGCGCCAGCAGCCAAGCCCCGGGACTAGACCCCGAGCAGTACTTC; CDR3 protein: CASSQAPGLDPEQYF
D gene: TRBD1; V gene: TRBV2; clone size: .; J gene: TRBJ1-5; CDR3 DNA: TGTGCCAGCAGGGAGTATGGGACAGGCAATCAGCCCCAGCATTTT; CDR3 protein: CASREYGTGNQPQHF
D gene: .; V gene: TRBV28; clone size: few; J gene: TRBJ2-7; CDR3 DNA: TGTGCCAGCAGTTTTTCTTGGCGGGAACCCACCTACGAGCAGTACTTC; CDR3 protein: CASSFSWREPTYEQYF
D gene: TRBD1; V gene: TRBV2; clone size: .; J gene: TRBJ1-5; CDR3 DNA: TGTGCCAGTGGGACAGGAGATCAGCCCCAGCATTTT; CDR3 protein: CASGTGDQPQHF
D gene: TRBD2; V gene: TRBV20-1; clone size: once; J gene: TRBJ2-7; CDR3 DNA: TGCAGTGCTAGAGTCACTAGCGGGTTTCCCTACGAGCAGTACTTC; CDR3 protein: CSARVTSGFPYEQYF
D gene: TRBD2; V gene: TRBV20-1; clone size: .; J gene: TRBJ2-7; CDR3 DNA: TGCAGTGCTAGTACGGGAGGGGCTTACGAGCAGTACTTC; CDR3 protein: CSASTGGAYEQYF
D gene: .; V gene: TRBV7-9; clone size: .; J gene: TRBJ2-3; CDR3 DNA: TGTGCCAGCAGCTTAGAAGGGGCTTCAGATACGCAGTATTTT; CDR3 protein: CASSLEGASDTQYF
D gene: TRBD1; V gene: TRBV19; clone size: .; J gene: TRBJ2-1; CDR3 DNA: TGTGCCAGTAGTGGGCGGGACAGGGGGTACAATGAGCAGTTCTTC; CDR3 protein: CASSGRDRGYNEQFF
D gene: .; V gene: TRBV7-2; clone size: once; J gene: TRBJ2-5; CDR3 DNA: TGTGCCAGCAGCTTAAACCCAGGGGTATCCAAGCAGTACTTC; CDR3 protein: CASSLNPGVSKQYF
D gene: TRBD2; V gene: TRBV5-6; clone size: .; J gene: TRBJ2-2; CDR3 DNA: TGTGCCAGCAGCTTACAATCTAGGCTAGCGGGTCGGAGGACCGGGGAGCTGTTTTTT; CDR3 protein: CASSLQSRLAGRRTGELFF
D gene: .; V gene: TRBV2; clone size: .; J gene: TRBJ2-3; CDR3 DNA: TGTGCCAGCAGTGAATGGGGCTCAGATACGCAGTATTTT; CDR3 protein: CASSEWGSDTQYF
D gene: .; V gene: TRBV7-2; clone size: few; J gene: TRBJ2-7; CDR3 DNA: TGTGCCAGCAGCTTAGGAGCGTTCGAGCAGTACTTC; CDR3 protein: CASSLGAFEQYF
D gene: .; V gene: TRBV29-1; clone size: few; J gene: TRBJ1-2; CDR3 DNA: TGCAGCGTTAGGATCAAACCCAACTATGGCTACACCTTC; CDR3 protein: CSVRIKPNYGYTF
D gene: .; V gene: TRBV5-1; clone size: few; J gene: TRBJ2-4; CDR3 DNA: TGCGCCAGCAGCTCCGGACTCCTCTCAAGCAACATTCAGTACTTC; CDR3 protein: CASSSGLLSSNIQYF
D gene: .; V gene: TRBV24-1; clone size: .; J gene: TRBJ2-7; CDR3 DNA: TGTGCCACCAGTGATGGCAGGCCCCCCTACGAGCAGTACTTC; CDR3 protein: CATSDGRPPYEQYF
D gene: .; V gene: TRBV7-9; clone size: .; J gene: TRBJ1-5; CDR3 DNA: TGTGTCAGCAGCTTAGGTGGGGGCAGCCATCAGCCCCAGCATTTT; CDR3 protein: CVSSLGGGSHQPQHF
D gene: TRBD2; V gene: TRBV7-2; clone size: .; J gene: TRBJ2-1; CDR3 DNA: TGTGCCAGCAGCTACCCGACTAGCGGAAACAATGAGCAGTTCTTC; CDR3 protein: CASSYPTSGNNEQFF
D gene: .; V gene: TRBV11-2; clone size: .; J gene: TRBJ2-7; CDR3 DNA: TGTGCCAGCACCCGTGCCTTGTGGGGGAGCTCCTACGAGCAGTACTTC; CDR3 protein: CASTRALWGSSYEQYF
D gene: .; V gene: TRBV4-1; clone size: .; J gene: TRBJ2-2; CDR3 DNA: TGCGCCAGCAGCCAAGTAAAAGGGGCTAACACCGGGGAGCTGTTTTTT; CDR3 protein: CASSQVKGANTGELFF
D gene: .; V gene: TRBV28; clone size: .; J gene: TRBJ2-3; CDR3 DNA: TGTGCCAGCAGTTTATCCTCCCTGCGCCGAATCGGAGGTACGCAGTATTTT; CDR3 protein: CASSLSSLRRIGGTQYF
D gene: .; V gene: TRBV27; clone size: .; J gene: TRBJ1-2; CDR3 DNA: TGTGCCAGCAGTCCTTCTATGCCAGGGAACTATGGCTACACCTTC; CDR3 protein: CASSPSMPGNYGYTF
D gene: .; V gene: TRBV20-1; clone size: .; J gene: TRBJ2-5; CDR3 DNA: TGCAGTGCTAGAAGCACAAGGGAGGTAAAGACCCAGTACTTC; CDR3 protein: CSARSTREVKTQYF
D gene: .; V gene: TRBV12-3/TRBV12-4; clone size: .; J gene: TRBJ2-4; CDR3 DNA: TGTGCCAGCAGTCCCACTGGGGATTTCGGGATTCAGTACTTC; CDR3 protein: CASSPTGDFGIQYF
D gene: .; V gene: TRBV7-2; clone size: many; J gene: TRBJ2-4; CDR3 DNA: TGTGCCAGCAGCTTAGCACTAGGGGGCAAAAACATTCAGTACTTC; CDR3 protein: CASSLALGGKNIQYF
D gene: TRBD2; V gene: TRBV4-1; clone size: .; J gene: TRBJ2-7; CDR3 DNA: TGCGCCAGCAGCCAAGACCCCGGCGGGAGTTGGTACGAGCAGTACTTC; CDR3 protein: CASSQDPGGSWYEQYF
D gene: TRBD1; V gene: TRBV7-2; clone size: few; J gene: TRBJ1-2; CDR3 DNA: TGTGCCAGCAGCCCTCGACAGGGTACTTATGGCTACACCTTC; CDR3 protein: CASSPRQGTYGYTF
D gene: TRBD1; V gene: TRBV28; clone size: .; J gene: TRBJ1-2; CDR3 DNA: TGTGCCGCGGTGGGACAGTCTTATGGCTACACCTTC; CDR3 protein: CAAVGQSYGYTF
D gene: .; V gene: TRBV28; clone size: .; J gene: TRBJ2-7; CDR3 DNA: TGTGCCAGCACCCAAGTGGCCAGATTCTACGAGCAGTACTTC; CDR3 protein: CASTQVARFYEQYF
D gene: TRBD2; V gene: TRBV4-1; clone size: few; J gene: TRBJ2-1; CDR3 DNA: TGCGCCAGCAGCCAGCAACTAGCGGATGAGCAGTTCTTC; CDR3 protein: CASSQQLADEQFF
D gene: .; V gene: TRBV5-1; clone size: once; J gene: TRBJ1-5; CDR3 DNA: TGCGCCAGCAGCCTAAATGGACAGTTTAGCAATCAGCCCCAGCATTTT; CDR3 protein: CASSLNGQFSNQPQHF
D gene: .; V gene: TRBV27; clone size: .; J gene: TRBJ2-6; CDR3 DNA: TGTGCCAGCAGTTTCATGTCGGGGGCTGGGGCCAACGTCCTGACTTTC; CDR3 protein: CASSFMSGAGANVLTF
D gene: .; V gene: TRBV7-2; clone size: .; J gene: TRBJ2-3; CDR3 DNA: TGTGCCAGCAGCCCCCCCCGGGGCGCAGGAGATACGCAGTATTTT; CDR3 protein: CASSPPRGAGDTQYF
D gene: .; V gene: TRBV20-1; clone size: .; J gene: TRBJ2-1; CDR3 DNA: TGCAGTGCTACTGGGGCGGTACCCATCTACAATGAGCAGTTCTTC; CDR3 protein: CSATGAVPIYNEQFF
D gene: TRBD2; V gene: TRBV20-1; clone size: .; J gene: TRBJ2-5; CDR3 DNA: TGCAGTGCTATGGTCAGGACTAGCGGGATAAATGAGCAGTACTTC; CDR3 protein: CSAMVRTSGINEQYF
D gene: .; V gene: TRBV15; clone size: .; J gene: TRBJ2-6; CDR3 DNA: TGTGCCACCACCGACTACCGTGGGGCCAACGTCCTGACTTTC; CDR3 protein: CATTDYRGANVLTF
D gene: .; V gene: TRBV29-1; clone size: few; J gene: TRBJ2-1; CDR3 DNA: TGCAGCGAACGGACATTTTCCCACAATGAGCAGTTCTTC; CDR3 protein: CSERTFSHNEQFF
D gene: TRBD1; V gene: TRBV28; clone size: .; J gene: TRBJ1-5; CDR3 DNA: TGTGCCAGCAGTTCCTACAGGGGGGGACAGCCCCAGCATTTT; CDR3 protein: CASSSYRGGQPQHF
D gene: TRBD1; V gene: TRBV5-1; clone size: .; J gene: TRBJ2-4; CDR3 DNA: TGCGCCAGCAGTCCTACTGGGGACAGGGCGAGTGAGCAGTACTTC; CDR3 protein: CASSPTGDRASEQYF
D gene: .; V gene: TRBV27; clone size: few; J gene: TRBJ1-2; CDR3 DNA: TGTGCCAGCAGTAACTCGGGACGGACCTATGGCTACACCTTC; CDR3 protein: CASSNSGRTYGYTF
D gene: TRBD1; V gene: TRBV7-2; clone size: .; J gene: TRBJ2-5; CDR3 DNA: TGTGCCAGCAGCGGGGGGACAGGTGATGTGGAGACCCAGTACTTC; CDR3 protein: CASSGGTGDVETQYF
D gene: TRBD2; V gene: TRBV7-9; clone size: .; J gene: TRBJ2-3; CDR3 DNA: TGTGCCAGCAGCTTAGCCGGGACTAGAGACTCTACAGATACGCAGTATTTT; CDR3 protein: CASSLAGTRDSTDTQYF
D gene: .; V gene: TRBV4-2; clone size: once; J gene: TRBJ1-2; CDR3 DNA: TGTGCCAGCAGCCAAGGGGGAGACAGAGCCCACTATGGCTACACCTTC; CDR3 protein: CASSQGGDRAHYGYTF
D gene: .; V gene: TRBV4-1; clone size: .; J gene: TRBJ2-2; CDR3 DNA: TGCGCCAGCAGCCAAGGGACCACACGAGCCACCGGGGAGCTGTTTTTT; CDR3 protein: CASSQGTTRATGELFF
D gene: .; V gene: TRBV7-3; clone size: .; J gene: TRBJ2-1; CDR3 DNA: TGTGCCAGCAGCTTAGGCAGGGTCTCTAATGAGCAGTTCTTC; CDR3 protein: CASSLGRVSNEQFF
D gene: TRBD1; V gene: TRBV12-3/TRBV12-4; clone size: .; J gene: TRBJ2-1; CDR3 DNA: TGTGCCAGCAGTACGGGGGACAGGCTCAATGAGCAGTTCTTC; CDR3 protein: CASSTGDRLNEQFF
D gene: .; V gene: TRBV18; clone size: .; J gene: TRBJ2-7; CDR3 DNA: TGTGCCAGCTCACCACCGAGGGTGGACTACAATGAGCAGTACTTC; CDR3 protein: CASSPPRVDYNEQYF
D gene: .; V gene: TRBV5-1; clone size: .; J gene: TRBJ2-1; CDR3 DNA: TGCGCCAGCAGCTTGTCGGAGGGCTCCTACAATGAGCAGTTCTTC; CDR3 protein: CASSLSEGSYNEQFF
D gene: .; V gene: TRBV21-1; clone size: few; J gene: TRBJ1-2; CDR3 DNA: TGTGCCAACAGAGTACTTAGGTACTATGGCTACACCTTC; CDR3 protein: CANRVLRYYGYTF
D gene: .; V gene: TRBV28; clone size: few; J gene: TRBJ2-7; CDR3 DNA: TGTGCCAGCAGTGCCATACCCGGGGCCGCCTACGAGCAGTACTTC; CDR3 protein: CASSAIPGAAYEQYF
D gene: TRBD1; V gene: TRBV3-1; clone size: .; J gene: TRBJ2-4; CDR3 DNA: TGTGCCAGCAGCCAATCCCGGACAGGGGGTAACATTCAGTACTTC; CDR3 protein: CASSQSRTGGNIQYF
D gene: TRBD2; V gene: TRBV28; clone size: few; J gene: TRBJ2-5; CDR3 DNA: TGTGCCAGCATGGCGGTAGCGGGAAAAGAGACCCAGTACTTC; CDR3 protein: CASMAVAGKETQYF